The 23 T cell receptor beta chains given below trace back to one sample, sequenced in a study of T cells after yellow fever vaccination. TCRdb reanalysed the 5' RACE reads using MiXCR and keeps one entry per CDR3 protein. The sample includes 200,000 to 300,000 distinct CDR3 sequences, over 10% of them seen just once. Sequencing was performed on CD4+ T cells sorted from PBMCs, taken 45 days after the yellow fever booster vaccination. The source of these receptors is a man aged 25-45 years who received the YFV17D yellow fever vaccine.

The sample holds many counts of this clonotype. The V and J genes are TRBV5-1 and TRBJ2-1; D gene unclear. CDR1 is SGHRS and CDR2 is YFSETQ in the germline V gene. The V end lost 4 bases, the J end lost 6 bases, and 5 bases lay between the germline ends. This CDR3 has 11 residues. This CDR3 reads CASSDLNEQFF. In nucleotides, the CDR3 is TGCGCCAGCAGCGACCTCAATGAGCAGTTCTTC.

The chain carries TRBV11-2 and TRBJ2-1; 11 bases map to TRBD2. Germline V gives CDR1 SGHAT, CDR2 FQNNGV. The trim removed 5 bases at V and 5 bases at J, leaving 20 bases unmatched. This CDR3 is built from 20 residues. For the CDR3, the DNA is TGTGCCAGCAGCCACCTCCCGGCGAGTATACTAGCGGGAGTAAACAATGAGCAGTTCTTC. It encodes CASSHLPASILAGVNNEQFF.

The rearrangement joins TRBV5-1 to TRBJ2-1; 10 nucleotides agree with TRBD2. V shed 7 bases, J shed 7 bases, and the junction held 11 bases outside the gene matches. This CDR3 has 15 amino acids. CDR1 is SGHRS and CDR2 is YFSETQ in the germline V gene. In nucleotides, the CDR3 is TGCGCCAGCGGAACGCGACTAGCGGGCATTAATGAGCAGTTCTTC. Translation: CASGTRLAGINEQFF.

This clonotype was counted a few times. The rearrangement joins TRBV4-3 to TRBJ2-7, with 7 positions matching TRBD1. Unmatched junction bases numbered 11, after V lost 0 bases and J lost 0 bases. CDR1 and CDR2 from the germline V gene are LGHNA and YSLEER. The length of the CDR3 is 18 residues. The CDR3 region is CASSQDMSRTGLSYEQYF. CDR3 DNA sequence: TGCGCCAGCAGCCAAGATATGTCCCGGACAGGCCTCTCCTACGAGCAGTACTTC.

This clonotype was found a few times. The rearrangement uses TRBV6-5 and TRBJ2-7; 8 bases are a match to TRBD1. The CDR3 has 12 residues. With 8 bases clipped from V and 2 bases from J, the junction kept 2 bases outside the gene matches. Germline V lookup: CDR1 MNHEY, CDR2 SVGAGI. CDR3 DNA sequence: TGTGCCAGCGGGACAGGTACCTACGAGCAGTACTTC. Its protein is CASGTGTYEQYF.

The CDR3, as DNA: TGCGCCAGCAGCCAAGGAATCAGGGGGGGTGAGACCCAGTACTTC. The encoded protein is CASSQGIRGGETQYF. V and J are TRBV4-1 and TRBJ2-5; D tentatively reads TRBD1 or TRBD2 (7 bases each). The CDR3 has 15 residues. Trimming took 1 base from V and 5 from J, leaving 14 bases between them. CDR1 is MGHRA and CDR2 is YSYEKL in the germline V gene.

This clonotype was observed a few times. CDR3 coding DNA: TGTGCCACCAGAGACAGGACGAGGGCGCCAGATACGCAGTATTTT. Translation: CATRDRTRAPDTQYF. This chain connects TRBV15 to TRBJ2-3, with a weak D call TRBD1 (6 bases). Looked up from germline, CDR1 is LNHNV and CDR2 is YYDKDF (reference sequence). V dropped 6 bases and J dropped 4 bases, with 17 bases sitting between them. The CDR3 is 15 amino acids.

This clonotype was detected only a few times. This chain uses TRBV7-2 with TRBJ2-3; TRBD2 matches at 11 bases. Germline trimming cut 3 bases from V and 6 bases from J; bases unmatched to any gene: 5. CDR1 and CDR2 from the germline V gene are SGHTA and FQGNSA. The CDR3 is 15 residues long. The chain's CDR3 is CASSFLAGGSDTQYF. For the CDR3, the DNA is TGTGCCAGCAGCTTTCTAGCGGGGGGTTCGGATACGCAGTATTTT.

The J gene is TRBJ2-6, the V gene TRBV5-1, with TRBD1 matching over 7 bases. CDR3 length: 17 residues. Germline V CDR1 and CDR2: SGHRS, YFSETQ. Trimming cost V 6 bases and J 2 bases; bases outside gene matches: 11. The CDR3 here is CASTTTGTEAGANVLTF. The CDR3 DNA reads as TGCGCCAGCACAACCACCGGGACAGAGGCTGGGGCCAACGTCCTGACTTTC.

This clonotype has just a few counts. CDR3 amino acids: CASNRGLNRNEQFF. The CDR3 nucleotides read TGTGCCAGTAACAGGGGACTCAATAGGAATGAGCAGTTCTTC. J is TRBJ2-1 and V is TRBV2, with D possibly being TRBD1 (7 bases). The CDR3 spans 14 residues. V lost 9 bases, J lost 7 bases, and 19 bases lay in between. Germline-derived CDR1 and CDR2 are SNHLY and FYNNEI. Full variable domain (missing parts from reference TRBV2 and TRBJ2-1): EPEVTQTPSHQVTQMGQEVILRCVPISNHLYFYWYRQILGQKVEFLVSFYNNEISEKSEIFDDQFSVERPDGSNFTLKIRSTKLEDSAMYFCASNRGLNRNEQFFGPGTRLTVL.

This clonotype was seen at least ten times. The rearrangement links TRBV7-8 to TRBJ2-2, with 9 positions matching TRBD1. CDR1 and CDR2 from the germline V gene are SGHVS and FQNEAQ. V was pared by 2 bases and J by 8 bases, with 3 bases of the junction left unmatched. The CDR3 consists of 14 residues. The CDR3: CASSLLQGAGELFF. The CDR3 bases are TGTGCCAGCAGCTTACTACAGGGGGCGGGGGAGCTGTTTTTT.

J is TRBJ2-7 and V is TRBV28; 8 bases agree with TRBD1. With V trimmed by 5 bases and J by 2 bases, 8 bases remained unmatched. The germline gives CDR1 MDHEN, CDR2 SYDVKM. This CDR3 is 15 amino acids long. This chain's CDR3 is CASSPRTGLAYEQYF. The DNA of the CDR3 is TGTGCCAGCAGTCCGAGGACAGGGTTAGCCTACGAGCAGTACTTC. The full variable domain, in which reference TRBV28 and TRBJ2-7 provide the parts outside the CDR3, is DVKVTQSSRYLVKRTGEKVFLECVQDMDHENMFWYRQDPGLGLRLIYFSYDVKMKEKGDIPEGYSVSREKKERFSLILESASTNQTSMYLCASSPRTGLAYEQYFGPGTRLTVT.

This chain joins TRBV20-1 and TRBJ1-5, with D maybe TRBD1 (5 bases). Trimming pared 6 bases from V and 4 bases from J, leaving 19 bases between. CDR1 DFQATT and CDR2 SNEGSKA come from the germline V gene (reference sequence). CDR3 size: 15 residues. The DNA of the CDR3 is TGCAGTGCGAGCAGCAGGGTACGAATTAATCAGCCCCAGCATTTT. Translation gives CSASSRVRINQPQHF.

The chain uses TRBV7-6 and TRBJ2-2; 7 positions agree with TRBD2. V dropped 0 bases and J dropped 7; count of bases not matched to a gene: 14. Germline CDR1 reads SGHVS; CDR2 reads FNYEAQ. The CDR3 is made up of 18 amino acids. The CDR3 nucleotides are TGTGCCAGCAGCTTAGCCCCTTCTGGCGGGAGTTTATACGGGGAGCTGTTTTTT. Its translation is CASSLAPSGGSLYGELFF.

The V and J genes are TRBV7-2 and TRBJ2-7; 9 bases line up with TRBD1. Unmatched junction bases numbered 2, after V lost 5 bases and J lost 3 bases. Germline assignment: CDR1 SGHTA and CDR2 FQGNSA. The CDR3 contains 13 residues. DNA for the CDR3: TGTGCCAGCAGCAAGACAGGGGGCTACGAGCAGTACTTC. Protein sequence: CASSKTGGYEQYF.

V usage is TRBV6-1 and J usage is TRBJ2-1, with a weak D call TRBD2 (5 bases). V was trimmed by 6 bases and J by 0 bases, leaving 15 bases between them. Germline V gene lookup returns CDR1 MNHNS and CDR2 SASEGT. The CDR3 runs to 16 residues. This CDR3 reads CASSPKGAGSYNEQFF. The CDR3 coding sequence is TGTGCCAGCAGCCCGAAGGGAGCTGGCTCCTACAATGAGCAGTTCTTC.

This clonotype was counted only a few times. The rearrangement links TRBV6-5 to TRBJ2-5; 7 bases fit TRBD2. This CDR3 region has 15 residues. Germline V lookup: CDR1 MNHEY, CDR2 SVGAGI. V dropped 0 bases and J dropped 0; count of bases not matched to a gene: 1. CDR3 protein: CASSYSGGNQETQYF. For the CDR3, the DNA is TGTGCCAGCAGTTACTCGGGGGGGAACCAAGAGACCCAGTACTTC.

There are a few counts of this clonotype. This chain uses TRBV12-3 or TRBV12-4 with TRBJ2-7; 7 bases are a match to TRBD1. The ends lost 5 bases at V and 6 bases at J; junction bases unmatched: 7. This CDR3 contains 13 residues. CDR3 amino acids: CASSTSTGLEQYF. The CDR3 DNA reads as TGTGCCAGCAGTACCTCGACAGGGCTCGAGCAGTACTTC.

This clonotype came up a few times. The chain joins TRBV30 to TRBJ2-7; 10 bases agree with TRBD1. Germline CDR1 reads GTSNPN; CDR2 reads SVGIG (reference sequence). V dropped 6 bases and J dropped 7; count of bases not matched to a gene: 12. The CDR3 runs 14 residues. The CDR3 loop reads CACLRDRGPGEQYF. CDR3 nucleotides: TGTGCCTGCCTCCGGGACAGGGGACCTGGAGAGCAGTACTTC.

This clonotype has just a few counts. The rearrangement uses TRBV29-1 and TRBJ2-3; 9 bases line up with TRBD2. The CDR3 is made up of 15 amino acids. Germline V gene sequence: CDR1 SQVTM, CDR2 ANQGSEA. Trimming took 6 bases from V and 0 from J; bases not matched to a gene: 7. The CDR3 spells CSVLGLASSTDTQYF. CDR3 in DNA: TGCAGCGTATTGGGACTAGCCTCTAGCACAGATACGCAGTATTTT.

This chain uses TRBV5-1 with TRBJ2-7; 7 positions agree with TRBD2. The length of the CDR3 is 15 residues. Germline V CDR1 and CDR2: SGHRS, YFSETQ. With 4 bases clipped from V and 3 bases from J, the junction kept 10 bases outside the gene matches. CDR3 sequence reads: CASSRIVGGIYEQYF. The CDR3 coding sequence is TGCGCCAGCAGCCGTATTGTGGGAGGGATCTACGAGCAGTACTTC.

This clonotype was counted many times. The chain recombines TRBV4-3 with TRBJ1-1, with 7 bases lining up with TRBD1. The CDR3 sequence is 16 residues long. Germline loops: CDR1 LGHNA, CDR2 YSLEER. Trimming at V came to 1 base and at J to 4 bases, leaving 9 bases not matched to a gene. The CDR3 coding sequence is TGCGCCAGCAGCCAAGGTACAGGGGCCCCCCGCACTGAAGCTTTCTTT. This codes for CASSQGTGAPRTEAFF.

The genes are TRBV29-1 and TRBJ2-6, with D possibly being TRBD2 (5 bases). Trimming stripped 7 bases from V and 0 bases from J, with 13 bases between. The germline gives CDR1 SQVTM, CDR2 ANQGSEA. The CDR3 consists of 15 residues. The CDR3 loop reads CSATSGPSGANVLTF. The CDR3 region has the DNA TGCAGCGCCACGAGCGGACCCTCTGGGGCCAACGTCCTGACTTTC.